Sequencing of this T cell receptor (beta chain) was carried out in a study of brain T cells in children with intractable seizures. Study-wide points: HCMV serostatus was not known, and viral specificity came from CDR3 similarity only. Absence of clones before surgery may stem from lower sequencing depth.

Sequencing was limited to surgery cases with top T cell transcript signatures in brain tissue. Patients received at least one anti-epileptic drug before surgery. The CDR3 covers 16 residues. Germline loops: CDR1 SGDLS, CDR2 YYNGEE. Trimming removed 0 bases from V and 2 bases from J, with 11 bases in between. Some clones are missing from TCRdb's copy, which holds only in-frame ones; the method was immunoSEQ multiplex PCR. The repertoire holds roughly 80,000 clones, with roughly 91% as singletons. In regard to this clone: Its target is unknown.

Material: peripheral blood, obtained at surgery. This clonotype was obtained from a boy under two years old with tuberous sclerosis and intractable seizures. The rearrangement links TRBV9 to TRBJ2-2, with unresolved D. The CDR3 loop reads CASSVAAGFNTGELFF. The CDR3 bases are TGTGCCAGCAGCGTAGCTGCAGGATTCAACACCGGGGAGCTGTTTTTT.